This entry lists 21 T cell receptor beta chains sequenced from one sample in a study of T cells in Graves' hyperthyroidism and ophthalmopathy. Regions amplified from RNA transcripts were the TCR beta CDR3 regions. Initially, a first-round RT-PCR of the TCR CDR3 employed the HTBI primer set. TCRdb re-analysed the multiplex PCR reads in MiXCR, keeping a single row per CDR3 protein. Here the sample spans hundreds of thousands of distinct CDR3 sequences, around 42% being singletons. Specimen: peripheral blood or thyroid tissue (not recorded which). All receptors derive from a woman younger than 35 with Graves' hyperthyroidism.

In its sample, this clonotype was seen a few times. The chain links TRBV9 to TRBJ2-7, with D unclear. With 4 bases removed from V and 3 bases from J, the gap between germline ends came to 20 bases. The CDR3 covers 16 residues. Germline CDR1 and CDR2: SGDLS and YYNGEE. CDR3 sequence reads: CASSQEREYLGYEQYF. For the CDR3, the DNA is TGTGCCAGCAGCCAAGAACGCGAGTACCTTGGCTACGAGCAGTACTTC.

Points on this clonotype: This may be a read error, as it is one base from a much larger clone. The chain has TRBV2 and TRBJ1-5; 8 bases line up with TRBD1. The junction had 10 bases not matched to a gene; V was cut back by 6 bases and J by 9 bases. The germline CDR1 and CDR2 sequences are SNHLY and FYNNEI. This CDR3 region has 14 residues. CDR3 nucleotide sequence: TGTGCCAGCAGCGACGGACAGGGCGATCGGCCCCAGCATTTT. It translates to CASSDGQGDRPQHF.

The chain couples TRBV25-1 to TRBJ1-2; a possible D gene is TRBD1 (5 bases). Germline values: CDR1 MGHDK, CDR2 SYGVNS. Between the trimmed V and J ends, which lost 4 bases and 4 bases, there was a span of 16 bases. The CDR3 length is 15 residues. The CDR3 loop reads CASSARAPTAYGYTF. The DNA of the CDR3 is TGTGCCAGCAGTGCTAGAGCCCCGACAGCCTATGGCTACACCTTC.

J is TRBJ1-2 and V is TRBV29-1; TRBD1 might be the D (6 bases). Trimming removed 7 bases from V and 5 bases from J, with 17 bases in between. Germline CDR1 SQVTM, CDR2 ANQGSEA. The CDR3 is 13 amino acids. The CDR3 loop reads CSAAETGRYGYTF. In DNA form, the CDR3 reads TGCAGCGCAGCCGAGACAGGCCGATATGGCTACACCTTC.

This clonotype was found a few times. The CDR3 sequence is CSADRYTGELFF. The CDR3 coding sequence is TGCAGTGCCGACCGGTACACCGGGGAGCTGTTTTTT. The chain employs TRBV20-1 and TRBJ2-2; no clear D. Trimming cost V 6 bases and J 3 bases, with 8 bases left between them. CDR1 DFQATT and CDR2 SNEGSKA come from the germline V gene (reference sequence). The CDR3 spans 12 residues.

The count of this clonotype is one. The gene calls are TRBV29-1 and TRBJ1-5, with 8 bases matching TRBD1. CDR3 size: 11 residues. Germline V lookup: CDR1 SQVTM, CDR2 ANQGSEA. V shed 8 bases, J shed 5 bases, and the junction held 2 bases outside the gene matches. CDR3 coding DNA: TGCAGCAGACAGGGGCATCAGCCCCAGCATTTT. Translating gives CSRQGHQPQHF.

This rearrangement joins TRBV7-8 to TRBJ2-7, with D perhaps matching TRBD1 or TRBD2 (6 bases each). CDR1 and CDR2 from the germline V gene are SGHVS and FQNEAQ. The CDR3 covers 14 residues. Trimming left V 5 bases short and J 6 bases short, with 17 bases between. The CDR3 loop is CASSASGASIEQYF. The CDR3 DNA reads as TGTGCCAGCAGCGCCTCGGGGGCTAGCATCGAGCAGTACTTC. The entire variable domain, with the rest obtained from reference TRBV7-8 and TRBJ2-7, is as follows: GAGVSQSPRYKVAKRGQDVALRCDPISGHVSLFWYQQALGQGPEFLTYFQNEAQLDKSGLPSDRFFAERPEGSVSTLKIQRTQQEDSAVYLCASSASGASIEQYFGPGTRLTVT.

The J gene is TRBJ2-1, the V gene TRBV7-9; 14 positions match TRBD2. CDR1 is SEHNR and CDR2 is FQNEAQ in the germline V gene (reference sequence). The V gene end was trimmed by 5 bases and the J gene end by 0 bases; junction bases not matched to a gene: 9. This CDR3 has 19 residues. CDR3 DNA: TGTGCCAGCAGCGCAGGACTAGCGGGGGGAGTTCGCTCCTACAATGAGCAGTTCTTC. It encodes CASSAGLAGGVRSYNEQFF.

The gene calls are TRBV7-9 and TRBJ2-7; 9 nucleotides match TRBD1. CDR3 length: 16 residues. Germline V lookup: CDR1 SEHNR, CDR2 FQNEAQ (reference sequence). The junction had 11 bases not matched to a gene; V was cut back by 6 bases and J by 2 bases. The CDR3 DNA reads as TGTGCCAGCAGACACGGCCGGGACAGGGATACCTACGAGCAGTACTTC. It specifies CASRHGRDRDTYEQYF.

This clonotype was seen repeatedly, ten times or more. This chain uses TRBV7-3 with TRBJ2-7; D unclear. Looked up from germline, CDR1 is SGHTA and CDR2 is FQGTGA. V dropped 2 bases and J dropped 0 bases, with 11 bases sitting between them. This CDR3 is 15 amino acids long. The CDR3 sequence is CASSLETSHSYEQYF. The DNA for the CDR3 is TGTGCCAGCAGCTTAGAGACTTCACACTCCTACGAGCAGTACTTC.

The chain has TRBV7-2 and TRBJ2-5, with 12 nucleotides matching TRBD1. V shed 6 bases and J 5 bases; nucleotides not matched to a gene: 7. This CDR3 contains 15 residues. Germline lookup yields CDR1 SGHTA and CDR2 FQGNSA. The CDR3 coding sequence is TGTGCCAGCAGTAAGGGACAGGGGGCTAGGGAGACCCAGTACTTC. It codes for CASSKGQGARETQYF. The full variable domain, its missing parts supplied by reference TRBV7-2 and TRBJ2-5, is GAGVSQSPSNKVTEKGKDVELRCDPISGHTALYWYRQSLGQGLEFLIYFQGNSAPDKSGLPSDRFSAERTGGSVSTLTIQRTQQEDSAVYLCASSKGQGARETQYFGPGTRLLVL.

As for this clonotype: The junction shows a germline mismatch at one end, possibly a read error. The CDR3, as DNA: TGCGCCAGCAGCTTGGACAGGTCACTCTACGAGCAGTACTTC. This encodes CASSLDRSLYEQYF. This sequence joins TRBV5-5 and TRBJ2-7, with 7 bases matching TRBD1. This CDR3 is built from 14 residues. The germline gives CDR1 SGHKS, CDR2 YYEKEE (reference sequence).

The chain carries TRBV20-1 and TRBJ1-4, with a weak D call TRBD1 (5 bases). The CDR3 totals 13 residues. Trimming removed 0 bases at V and 10 bases at J, with 12 bases between. Germline values: CDR1 DFQATT, CDR2 SNEGSKA (reference sequence). Written as DNA, the CDR3 is TGCAGTGCTAGAGACCGGGACTTCGGAAAACTGTTTTTT. Residues: CSARDRDFGKLFF.

This clonotype has a count of ten or more. The chain recombines TRBV2 with TRBJ1-6; D is undetermined. The CDR3 sequence is 12 residues long. CDR1 and CDR2 from the germline V gene are SNHLY and FYNNEI. Trimming took 0 bases from V and 16 from J, leaving 10 bases between them. CDR3 bases: TGTGCCAGCAGTGAAGCAGGCCGTGGTCTCCACTTT. Its protein is CASSEAGRGLHF.

This clonotype was seen a handful of times. This rearrangement joins TRBV5-1 to TRBJ2-5; a possible D gene is TRBD1 (6 bases). This CDR3 has 13 residues. V lost 7 bases and J 5 bases, leaving 15 bases between the germline ends. Germline CDR1 SGHRS, CDR2 YFSETQ. The CDR3 loop is CASRRTDRETQYF. The CDR3 DNA follows: TGCGCCAGCCGACGGACAGACCGTGAGACCCAGTACTTC.

This clonotype was recorded only once. This sequence joins TRBV12-1 and TRBJ1-1. TRBV12-1 is an annotated pseudogene. The CDR3 is 14 amino acids. This CDR3 is CASSLRGFGTEAFF. The DNA of the CDR3 is TGTGCCAGCAGTTTGCGGGGCTTTGGCACTGAAGCTTTCTTT.

This clonotype was recorded a few times. The chain combines TRBV20-1 with TRBJ2-7; 9 bases map to TRBD2. Germline lookup yields CDR1 DFQATT and CDR2 SNEGSKA (reference sequence). The CDR3 spans 13 residues. The ends lost 4 bases at V and 6 bases at J; junction bases unmatched: 7. The CDR3, as DNA: TGCAGTGCTAAGGGCCTAGCGGGATTCGAGCAGTACTTC. This codes for CSAKGLAGFEQYF.

In its sample, this clonotype was seen many times. This chain joins TRBV13 and TRBJ2-7; possible D gene TRBD1, 6 bases. The V and J ends lost 4 bases and 6 bases respectively, with 10 bases between them. Germline V gene data show CDR1 as PRHDT and CDR2 as FYEKMQ (reference sequence). This CDR3 contains 12 residues. The CDR3 bases are TGTGCCAGCAGCTCAGGGGCCGCCGAGCAGTACTTC. It is translated as CASSSGAAEQYF.

This chain connects TRBV15 to TRBJ2-5; the match to TRBD2 covers 15 bases. This CDR3 spans 16 amino acids. Trimming took 3 bases from V and 4 from J; bases not matched to a gene: 3. Germline V gene data show CDR1 as LNHNV and CDR2 as YYDKDF (reference sequence). The CDR3 coding sequence is TGTGCCACCAGCAGTGGACTAGCGGGAGGGCCAGAGACCCAGTACTTC. As protein: CATSSGLAGGPETQYF.

This clonotype has ten or more counts. This chain connects TRBV29-1 to TRBJ2-7, with D possibly being TRBD1 or TRBD2 (6 bases each). CDR3 length equals 13 residues. The V end lost 4 bases, the J end lost 0 bases, and 10 bases lay between the germline ends. The V gene's germline CDR1 is SQVTM and CDR2 ANQGSEA. DNA of the CDR3: TGCAGCGTTGTGGGGGGCGGCTCCTACGAGCAGTACTTC. Its translation is CSVVGGGSYEQYF.

Remarks on this clonotype: Since a much larger clone is just one base distant, this may be a read error. This sequence joins TRBV10-3 and TRBJ1-5, with 10 bases matching TRBD1. The CDR3 extends over 13 amino acids. Germline CDR1 and CDR2: ENHRY and SYGVKD. The CDR3: CAVREDRGQPQHF. The CDR3 nucleotides read TGTGCCGTCAGGGAGGACAGGGGGCAGCCCCAGCATTTT.